What follows describes a single T cell receptor (beta chain). Its cognate antigen is unknown. A much larger clone sits a single nucleotide away, making a read error possible. This table comes from immunoSEQ multiplex PCR, and its TCRdb copy is limited to in-frame clones, with some not included. Found here are around 83,000 clones, about 65% of them singletons; the top ten hold over 50%. This specimen belongs to a study of shared clonotypes between healthy human individuals. Study-level findings and limits: Some clonotypes were shared by all four sorted-subset donors, while others were not shared. The non-shared ones had lower generation probabilities than the shared ones.

This CDR3 region has 15 residues. Germline CDR1 reads SEHNR; CDR2 reads FQNEAQ (reference sequence). Germline trimming cut 5 bases from V and 8 bases from J; bases unmatched to any gene: 10. The chain carries TRBV7-9 and TRBJ1-2; the match to TRBD1 covers 11 bases. The receptor's source is a man aged 25-45 years in good health. Sequenced: memory CD8+ T cells sorted from blood. This sample's subset: CD45RO+ cells pooled with CCR7-negative TemRA cells. CDR3 bases: TGTGCCAGCAGCGGCCGGGACAGGGGGGGTCACGGCTACACCTTC. This codes for CASSGRDRGGHGYTF. Drawing the rest from reference TRBV7-9 and TRBJ1-2, the complete variable domain is DTGVSQNPRHKITKRGQNVTFRCDPISEHNRLYWYRQTLGQGPEFLTYFQNEAQLEKSRLLSDRFSAERPKGSFSTLEIQRTEQGDSAMYLCASSGRDRGGHGYTFGSGTRLTVV.